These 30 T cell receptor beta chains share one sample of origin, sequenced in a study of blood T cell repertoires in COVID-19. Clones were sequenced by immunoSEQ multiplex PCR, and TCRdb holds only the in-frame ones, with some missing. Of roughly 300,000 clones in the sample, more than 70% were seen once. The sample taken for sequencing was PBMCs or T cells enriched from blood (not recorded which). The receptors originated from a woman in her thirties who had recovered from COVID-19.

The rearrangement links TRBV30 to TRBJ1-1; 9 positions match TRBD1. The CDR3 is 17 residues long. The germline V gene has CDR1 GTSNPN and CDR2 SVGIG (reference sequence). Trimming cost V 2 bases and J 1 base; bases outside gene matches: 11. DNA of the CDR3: TGTGCCTGGAGTTCATACAGGGGGCGAGCTGCGAACACTGAAGCTTTCTTT. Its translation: CAWSSYRGRAANTEAFF.

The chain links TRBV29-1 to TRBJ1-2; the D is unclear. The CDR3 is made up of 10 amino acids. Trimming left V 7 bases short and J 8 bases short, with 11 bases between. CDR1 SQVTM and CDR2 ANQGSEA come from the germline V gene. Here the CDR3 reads CSALDRGYTF. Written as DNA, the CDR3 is TGCAGCGCCCTAGATCGGGGCTACACCTTC.

This CDR3 reads CASSRGQGSYGYTF. CDR3 in DNA: TGTGCCAGCAGCCGAGGACAGGGGAGCTATGGCTACACCTTC. The chain combines TRBV11-2 with TRBJ1-2; 9 nucleotides agree with TRBD1. Germline values: CDR1 SGHAT, CDR2 FQNNGV. The CDR3 extends over 14 amino acids. V gave up 5 bases and J gave up 4 bases; unmatched junction bases: 5.

The CDR3 sequence: CASSSAGTGSYEQYF. The DNA of the CDR3 is TGTGCCAGCAGTTCAGCCGGGACAGGGTCCTACGAGCAGTACTTC. The V gene is TRBV28, the J gene TRBJ2-7; 9 bases map to TRBD1. CDR3 length equals 15 residues. Germline trimming cut 4 bases from V and 1 base from J; bases unmatched to any gene: 5. Germline loops: CDR1 MDHEN, CDR2 SYDVKM.

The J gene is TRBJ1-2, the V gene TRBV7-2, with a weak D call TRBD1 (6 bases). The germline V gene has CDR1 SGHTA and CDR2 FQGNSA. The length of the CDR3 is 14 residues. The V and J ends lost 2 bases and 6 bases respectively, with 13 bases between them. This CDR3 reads CASSLRGAPNGYTF. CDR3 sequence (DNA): TGTGCCAGCAGCTTACGGGGGGCGCCGAATGGCTACACCTTC.

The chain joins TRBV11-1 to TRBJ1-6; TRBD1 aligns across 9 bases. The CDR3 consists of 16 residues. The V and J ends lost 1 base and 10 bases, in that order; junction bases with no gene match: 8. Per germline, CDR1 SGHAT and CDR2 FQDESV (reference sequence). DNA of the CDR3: TGTGCCAGCAGCTTAGTCGCGGGACAGGGTGGCTCACCCCTCCACTTT. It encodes CASSLVAGQGGSPLHF.

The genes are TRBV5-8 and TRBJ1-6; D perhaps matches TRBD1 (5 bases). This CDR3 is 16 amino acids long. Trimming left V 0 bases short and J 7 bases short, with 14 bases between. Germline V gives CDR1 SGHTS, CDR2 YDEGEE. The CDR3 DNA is TGTGCCAGCAGCTTGGCTCTTTCCGGGGGGAATTCACCCCTCCACTTT. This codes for CASSLALSGGNSPLHF.

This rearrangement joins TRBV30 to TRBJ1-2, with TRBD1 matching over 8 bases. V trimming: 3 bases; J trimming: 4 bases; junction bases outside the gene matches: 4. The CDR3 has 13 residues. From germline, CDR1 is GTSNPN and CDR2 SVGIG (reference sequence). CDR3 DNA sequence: TGTGCCTGGAGGGACAGGGAGTCCTATGGCTACACCTTC. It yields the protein CAWRDRESYGYTF.

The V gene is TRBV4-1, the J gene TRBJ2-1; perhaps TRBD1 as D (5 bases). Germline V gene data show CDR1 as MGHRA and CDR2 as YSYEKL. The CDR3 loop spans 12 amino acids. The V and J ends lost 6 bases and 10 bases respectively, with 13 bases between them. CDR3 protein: CASSSRAQEQFF. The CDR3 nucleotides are TGCGCCAGCAGTTCCAGGGCCCAAGAGCAGTTCTTC.

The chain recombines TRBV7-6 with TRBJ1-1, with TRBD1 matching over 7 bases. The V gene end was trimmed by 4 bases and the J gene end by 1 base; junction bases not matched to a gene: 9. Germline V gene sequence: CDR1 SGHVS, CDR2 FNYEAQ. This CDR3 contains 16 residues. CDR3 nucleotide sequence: TGTGCCAGCAGCTATAGACAGGGCCGAGCGAACACTGAAGCTTTCTTT. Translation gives CASSYRQGRANTEAFF.

CDR3 DNA sequence: TGTGCCAGCAGTTCCCACCTCACAGGGACCCCCTACGAGCAGTACTTC. Translating gives CASSSHLTGTPYEQYF. This chain uses TRBV27 with TRBJ2-7; possible D gene TRBD1, 6 bases. V was shortened by 4 bases and J by 2 bases, with 18 bases between the two germline ends. The CDR3 contains 16 residues. Germline loops: CDR1 MNHEY, CDR2 SMNVEV (reference sequence).

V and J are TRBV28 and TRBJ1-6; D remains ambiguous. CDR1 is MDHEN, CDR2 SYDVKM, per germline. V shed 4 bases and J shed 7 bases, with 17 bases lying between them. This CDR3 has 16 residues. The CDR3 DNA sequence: TGTGCCAGCAGTTCCCTTCTCCGGGAGGCCAATTCACCCCTCCACTTT. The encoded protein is CASSSLLREANSPLHF.

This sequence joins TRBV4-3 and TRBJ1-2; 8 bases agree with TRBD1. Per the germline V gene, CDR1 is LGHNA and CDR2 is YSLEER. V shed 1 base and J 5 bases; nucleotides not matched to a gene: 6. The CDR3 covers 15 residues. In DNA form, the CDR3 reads TGCGCCAGCAGCCAAGGGACAGGGCCGTTTTATGGCTACACCTTC. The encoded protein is CASSQGTGPFYGYTF.

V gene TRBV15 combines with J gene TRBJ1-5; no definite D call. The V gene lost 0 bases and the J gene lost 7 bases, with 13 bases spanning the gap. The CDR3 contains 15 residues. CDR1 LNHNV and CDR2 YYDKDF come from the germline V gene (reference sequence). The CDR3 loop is CATSREPGSRQPQHF. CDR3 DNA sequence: TGTGCCACCAGCAGAGAACCGGGGTCGCGGCAGCCCCAGCATTTT.

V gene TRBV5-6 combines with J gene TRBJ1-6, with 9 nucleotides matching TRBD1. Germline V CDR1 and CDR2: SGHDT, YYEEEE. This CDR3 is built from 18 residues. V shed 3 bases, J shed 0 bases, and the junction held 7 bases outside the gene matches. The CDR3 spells CASSWGQGWSSYNSPLHF. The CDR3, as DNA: TGTGCCAGCAGCTGGGGACAGGGATGGAGCTCCTATAATTCACCCCTCCACTTT. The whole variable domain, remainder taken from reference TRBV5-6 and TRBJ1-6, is DAGVTQSPTHLIKTRGQQVTLRCSPKSGHDTVSWYQQALGQGPQFIFQYYEEEERQRGNFPDRFSGHQFPNYSSELNVNALLLGDSALYLCASSWGQGWSSYNSPLHFGNGTRLTVT.

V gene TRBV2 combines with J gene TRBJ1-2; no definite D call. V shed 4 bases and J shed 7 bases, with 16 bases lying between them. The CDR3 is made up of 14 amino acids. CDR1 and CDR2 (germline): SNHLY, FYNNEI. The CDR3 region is CASSVTSRAGGYTF. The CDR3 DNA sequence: TGTGCCAGCAGTGTGACTTCCCGGGCGGGTGGCTACACCTTC.

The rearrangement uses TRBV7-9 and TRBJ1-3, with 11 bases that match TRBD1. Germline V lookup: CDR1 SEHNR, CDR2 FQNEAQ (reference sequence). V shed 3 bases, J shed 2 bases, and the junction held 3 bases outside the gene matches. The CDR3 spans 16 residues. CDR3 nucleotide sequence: TGTGCCAGCAGCTTCCCGGGACAGGGGGCTGGAAACACCATATATTTT. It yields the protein CASSFPGQGAGNTIYF.

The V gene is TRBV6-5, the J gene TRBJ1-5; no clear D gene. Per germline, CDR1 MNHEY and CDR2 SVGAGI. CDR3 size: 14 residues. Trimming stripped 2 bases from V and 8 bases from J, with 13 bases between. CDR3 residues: CASSYETSREPQHF. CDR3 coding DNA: TGTGCCAGCAGTTACGAGACCTCCCGGGAGCCCCAGCATTTT.

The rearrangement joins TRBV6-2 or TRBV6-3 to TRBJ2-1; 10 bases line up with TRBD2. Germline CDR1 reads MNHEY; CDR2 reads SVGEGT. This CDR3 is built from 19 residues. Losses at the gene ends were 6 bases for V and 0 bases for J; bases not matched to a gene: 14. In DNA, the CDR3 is TGTGCCAGCAGCCCCCTAGCGGGGGAACTCCTTAGCTCCTACAATGAGCAGTTCTTC. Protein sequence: CASSPLAGELLSSYNEQFF.

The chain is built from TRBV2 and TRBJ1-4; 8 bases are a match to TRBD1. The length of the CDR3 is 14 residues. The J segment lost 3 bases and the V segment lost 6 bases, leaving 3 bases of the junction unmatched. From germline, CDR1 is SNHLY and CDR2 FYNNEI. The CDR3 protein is CASRLQGANEKLFF. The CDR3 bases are TGTGCCAGCAGGCTACAGGGGGCTAATGAAAAACTGTTTTTT.

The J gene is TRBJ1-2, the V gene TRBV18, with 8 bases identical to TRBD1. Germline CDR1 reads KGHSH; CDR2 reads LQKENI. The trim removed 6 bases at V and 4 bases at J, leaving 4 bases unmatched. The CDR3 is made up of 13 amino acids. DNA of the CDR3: TGTGCCAGCTCGGCAGGGGGCGGCTATGGCTACACCTTC. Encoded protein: CASSAGGGYGYTF.

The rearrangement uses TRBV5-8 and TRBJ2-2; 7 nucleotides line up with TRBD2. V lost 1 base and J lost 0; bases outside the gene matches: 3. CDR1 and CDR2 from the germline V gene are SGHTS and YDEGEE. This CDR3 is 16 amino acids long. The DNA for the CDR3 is TGTGCCAGCAGCTTGTACGGGGGGTCGAACACCGGGGAGCTGTTTTTT. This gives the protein CASSLYGGSNTGELFF.

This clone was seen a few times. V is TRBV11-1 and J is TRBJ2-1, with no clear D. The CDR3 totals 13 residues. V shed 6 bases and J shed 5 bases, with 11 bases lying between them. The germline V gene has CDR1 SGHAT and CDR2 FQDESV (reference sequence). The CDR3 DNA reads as TGTGCCAGCAGGGCCTACGAGGACAATGAGCAGTTCTTC. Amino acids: CASRAYEDNEQFF.

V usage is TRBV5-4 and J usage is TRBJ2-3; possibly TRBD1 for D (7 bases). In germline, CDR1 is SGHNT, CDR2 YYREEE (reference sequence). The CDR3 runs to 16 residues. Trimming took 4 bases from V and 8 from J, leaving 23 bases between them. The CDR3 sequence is CASSPPAGQGGGTQYF. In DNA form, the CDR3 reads TGTGCCAGCAGCCCCCCGGCGGGGCAGGGGGGTGGTACGCAGTATTTT.

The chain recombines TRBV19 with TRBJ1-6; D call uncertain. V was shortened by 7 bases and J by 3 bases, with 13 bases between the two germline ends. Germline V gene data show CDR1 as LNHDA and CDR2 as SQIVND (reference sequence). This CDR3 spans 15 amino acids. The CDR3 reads CASMSTESYNSPLHF. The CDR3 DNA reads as TGTGCCAGTATGTCGACGGAGAGCTATAATTCACCCCTCCACTTT.

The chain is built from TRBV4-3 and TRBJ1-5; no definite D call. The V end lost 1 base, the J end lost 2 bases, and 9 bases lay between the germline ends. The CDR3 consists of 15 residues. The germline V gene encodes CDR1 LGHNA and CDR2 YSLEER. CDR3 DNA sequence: TGCGCCAGCAGCCAAGTTGCTGGCCGCAATCAGCCCCAGCATTTT. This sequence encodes CASSQVAGRNQPQHF.

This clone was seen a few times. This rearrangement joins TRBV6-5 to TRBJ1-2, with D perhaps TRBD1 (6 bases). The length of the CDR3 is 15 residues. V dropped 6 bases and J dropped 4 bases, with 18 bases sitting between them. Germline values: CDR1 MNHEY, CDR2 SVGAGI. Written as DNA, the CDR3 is TGTGCCAGCAGCTCGGACAGCCAGCATTCCTATGGCTACACCTTC. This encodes CASSSDSQHSYGYTF.

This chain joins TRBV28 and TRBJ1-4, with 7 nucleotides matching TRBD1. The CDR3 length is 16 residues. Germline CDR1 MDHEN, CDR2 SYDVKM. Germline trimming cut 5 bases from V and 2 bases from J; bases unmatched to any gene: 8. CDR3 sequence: CASSPSQGRTNEKLFF. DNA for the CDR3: TGTGCCAGCAGTCCTTCACAGGGGCGGACTAATGAAAAACTGTTTTTT.

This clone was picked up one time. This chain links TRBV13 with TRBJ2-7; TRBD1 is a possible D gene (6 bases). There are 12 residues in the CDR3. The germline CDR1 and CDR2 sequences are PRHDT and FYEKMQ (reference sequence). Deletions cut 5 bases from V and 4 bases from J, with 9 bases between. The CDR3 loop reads CASSVTGYEQYF. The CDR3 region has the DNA TGTGCCAGCAGCGTCACAGGGTACGAGCAGTACTTC.

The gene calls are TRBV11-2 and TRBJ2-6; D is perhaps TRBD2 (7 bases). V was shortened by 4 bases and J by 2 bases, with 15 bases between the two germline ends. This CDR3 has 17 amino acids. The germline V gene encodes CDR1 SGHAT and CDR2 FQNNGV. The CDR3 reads CASSSIREGAGANVLTF. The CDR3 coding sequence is TGTGCCAGCAGCTCGATAAGGGAGGGGGCTGGGGCCAACGTCCTGACTTTC. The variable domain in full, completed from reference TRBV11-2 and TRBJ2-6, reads EAGVAQSPRYKIIEKRQSVAFWCNPISGHATLYWYQQILGQGPKLLIQFQNNGVVDDSQLPKDRFSAERLKGVDSTLKIQPAKLEDSAVYLCASSSIREGAGANVLTFGAGSRLTVL.